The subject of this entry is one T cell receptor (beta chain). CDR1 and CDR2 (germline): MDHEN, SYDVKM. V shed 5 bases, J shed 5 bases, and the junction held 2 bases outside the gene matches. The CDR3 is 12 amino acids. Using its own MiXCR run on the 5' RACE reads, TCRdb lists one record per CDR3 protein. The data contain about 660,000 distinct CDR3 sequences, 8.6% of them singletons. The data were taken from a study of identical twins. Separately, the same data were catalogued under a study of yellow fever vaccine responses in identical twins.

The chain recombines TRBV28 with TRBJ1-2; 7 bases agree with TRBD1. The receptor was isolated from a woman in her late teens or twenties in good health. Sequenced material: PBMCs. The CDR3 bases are TGTGCCAGCAGTGGGACAGTTTATGGCTACACCTTC. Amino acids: CASSGTVYGYTF.